These 26 T cell receptor beta chains share one sample of origin, sequenced in a study of T cells in localized non-small cell lung cancer. The method was immunoSEQ multiplex PCR; TCRdb's version includes in-frame clones alone and lacks a portion of them. The sample has about 3,500 clones, roughly 29% seen once. The input for sequencing was lung tumor tissue, taken before any cancer treatment. The source of these receptors is a man aged 35 to 70 with stage I lung adenocarcinoma.

The gene calls are TRBV19 and TRBJ2-4, with no clear D. Germline values: CDR1 LNHDA, CDR2 SQIVND (reference sequence). With 1 base removed from V and 8 bases from J, the gap between germline ends came to 6 bases. There are 12 residues in the CDR3. The CDR3 coding sequence is TGTGCCAGTAGTATAGGAAGGGACATTCAGTACTTC. Amino acids: CASSIGRDIQYF.

This clone was observed a handful of times. The genes are TRBV11-3 and TRBJ1-5; TRBD1 is a possible D gene (5 bases). Trimming pared 3 bases from V and 4 bases from J, leaving 13 bases between. The CDR3 runs to 15 residues. Germline-derived CDR1 and CDR2 are SGHNT and YENEEA. Here the CDR3 reads CASSLGKTENQPQHF. CDR3 nucleotides: TGTGCCAGCAGCTTGGGAAAGACAGAGAATCAGCCCCAGCATTTT.

Judged by abundance, this clone is medium-sized (0.01 to 0.1%). The gene calls are TRBV11-3 and TRBJ1-2, with 9 positions matching TRBD1. The germline V gene has CDR1 SGHNT and CDR2 YENEEA. Trimming cost V 0 bases and J 8 bases; bases outside gene matches: 7. The CDR3 totals 15 residues. The CDR3, as DNA: TGTGCCAGCAGCTTAGAGGCCGGGACAGGGCAGGGCTACACCTTC. It yields the protein CASSLEAGTGQGYTF. Supplemented by reference TRBV11-3 and TRBJ1-2, the full variable domain reads EAGVVQSPRYKIIEKKQPVAFWCNPISGHNTLYWYLQNLGQGPELLIRYENEEAVDDSQLPKDRFSAERLKGVDSTLKIQPAELGDSAVYLCASSLEAGTGQGYTFGSGTRLTVV.

This clone is medium-sized in the sample. V and J are TRBV2 and TRBJ1-4, with D maybe TRBD1 (6 bases). The V and J ends lost 8 bases and 2 bases respectively, with 15 bases between them. The germline CDR1 and CDR2 sequences are SNHLY and FYNNEI. The CDR3 totals 15 residues. CDR3 sequence reads: CASGGTIVTNEKLFF. CDR3 DNA: TGTGCCAGCGGGGGGACAATCGTGACTAATGAAAAACTGTTTTTT.

This chain joins TRBV30 and TRBJ1-2; D gene unclear. V was pared by 0 bases and J by 4 bases, with 15 bases between. Per the germline V gene, CDR1 is GTSNPN and CDR2 is SVGIG (reference sequence). This CDR3 has 15 residues. CDR3 sequence (DNA): TGTGCCTGGAGTGTGGGTCAGGTGGGCCGCTATGGCTACACCTTC. This encodes CAWSVGQVGRYGYTF. Combining the CDR3 with reference TRBV30 and TRBJ1-2 gives the whole variable domain SQTIHQWPATLVQPVGSPLSLECTVEGTSNPNLYWYRQAAGRGLQLLFYSVGIGQISSEVPQNLSASRPQDRQFILSSKKLLLSDSGFYLCAWSVGQVGRYGYTFGSGTRLTVV.

The sample holds a few counts of this clone. The genes are TRBV7-2 and TRBJ1-2, with TRBD1 matching 9 bases. V gave up 6 bases and J gave up 6 bases; unmatched junction bases: 5. Per germline, CDR1 SGHTA and CDR2 FQGNSA. The CDR3 is 13 residues long. This CDR3 reads CASREQGADGYTF. The DNA of the CDR3 is TGTGCCAGCAGAGAACAGGGGGCGGATGGCTACACCTTC.

This chain connects TRBV5-1 to TRBJ1-4, with D perhaps TRBD1 (6 bases). CDR1 SGHRS and CDR2 YFSETQ come from the germline V gene. The CDR3 totals 16 residues. Deletions cut 4 bases from V and 0 bases from J, with 13 bases between. The CDR3 sequence is CASSPIRTATNEKLFF. For the CDR3, the DNA is TGCGCCAGCAGCCCCATTCGGACAGCAACTAATGAAAAACTGTTTTTT.

The chain couples TRBV9 to TRBJ1-1, with a weak D call TRBD1 (6 bases). CDR1 is SGDLS, CDR2 YYNGEE, per germline. CDR3 length: 13 residues. Trimming left V 5 bases short and J 11 bases short, with 19 bases between. CDR3 residues: CASRASGEGVAFF. CDR3 coding DNA: TGTGCCAGCAGAGCCTCAGGGGAGGGAGTGGCTTTCTTT.

DNA of the CDR3: TGTGCCAGCCTCCCCTCGAAGGGAAGCAATCAGCCCCAGCATTTT. It is translated as CASLPSKGSNQPQHF. The chain has TRBV6-8 and TRBJ1-5; D is unresolved. Trimming cost V 8 bases and J 1 base, with 15 bases left between them. The CDR3 spans 15 residues. Germline CDR1 is MNHGY and CDR2 is SAAAGT.

This clone was observed a few times. V is TRBV30 and J is TRBJ1-2; D perhaps matches TRBD1 (5 bases). Germline V CDR1 and CDR2: GTSNPN, SVGIG (reference sequence). This CDR3 contains 12 residues. Trimming took 1 base from V and 2 from J, leaving 5 bases between them. The CDR3 DNA reads as TGTGCCTGGAGTGGGGACAACTATGGCTACACCTTC. As protein: CAWSGDNYGYTF.

The rearrangement uses TRBV5-1 and TRBJ2-1; 10 bases are shared with TRBD2. Germline CDR1 reads SGHRS; CDR2 reads YFSETQ. V was pared by 2 bases and J by 9 bases, with 5 bases of the junction left unmatched. This CDR3 spans 14 amino acids. CDR3 nucleotide sequence: TGCGCCAGCAGCTTAGCGGGAGGGTCAAGTGAGCAGTTCTTC. It encodes CASSLAGGSSEQFF.

This clone is termed medium-sized (0.01 to 0.1%). The chain combines TRBV6-1 with TRBJ1-2; D is perhaps TRBD1 (6 bases). V was cut by 1 base and J by 7 bases, with 16 bases left in between. The CDR3 spans 15 residues. Germline CDR1 and CDR2: MNHNS and SASEGT. The CDR3: CASSEGAGARGGYTF. As DNA, the CDR3 is TGTGCCAGCAGTGAAGGAGCGGGGGCGCGGGGTGGCTACACCTTC.

The chain employs TRBV9 and TRBJ1-1, with 7 bases aligning to TRBD1. Germline lookup yields CDR1 SGDLS and CDR2 YYNGEE. The length of the CDR3 is 13 residues. Unmatched junction bases numbered 4, after V lost 5 bases and J lost 3 bases. In DNA form, the CDR3 reads TGTGCCAGCAGTTCCGACAGGGACACTGAAGCTTTCTTT. This encodes CASSSDRDTEAFF.

The chain combines TRBV5-1 with TRBJ2-7, with 8 nucleotides matching TRBD1. Trimming took 3 bases from V and 3 from J; bases not matched to a gene: 5. The CDR3 length is 14 residues. Germline CDR1 is SGHRS and CDR2 is YFSETQ. CDR3 sequence reads: CASSSGTGNYEQYF. CDR3 DNA sequence: TGCGCCAGCAGCTCCGGGACAGGAAACTACGAGCAGTACTTC. Looking up the rest from reference TRBV5-1 and TRBJ2-7 gives the full variable domain: KAGVTQTPRYLIKTRGQQVTLSCSPISGHRSVSWYQQTPGQGLQFLFEYFSETQRNKGNFPGRFSGRQFSNSRSEMNVSTLELGDSALYLCASSSGTGNYEQYFGPGTRLTVT.

There are a few counts of this clone. V is TRBV12-5 and J is TRBJ2-1; 11 positions match TRBD2. The CDR3 has 16 amino acids. Germline assignment: CDR1 LGHNT and CDR2 FRNRAP. CDR3 coding DNA: TGTGCCAGCATTTCTCGGGGACTAGCGGATTACAATGAGCAGTTCTTC. Encoded protein: CASISRGLADYNEQFF.

This clone came up a few times. The gene calls are TRBV11-3 and TRBJ1-1, with TRBD1 matching 11 bases. CDR3 length equals 14 residues. Germline V gene sequence: CDR1 SGHNT, CDR2 YENEEA. V lost 5 bases, J lost 6 bases, and 5 bases stayed unmatched. In nucleotides, the CDR3 is TGTGCCAGCAGCGCGGGACAGGGGGGTTCTGAAGCTTTCTTT. Encoded protein: CASSAGQGGSEAFF. The variable domain in full, completed from reference TRBV11-3 and TRBJ1-1, reads EAGVVQSPRYKIIEKKQPVAFWCNPISGHNTLYWYLQNLGQGPELLIRYENEEAVDDSQLPKDRFSAERLKGVDSTLKIQPAELGDSAVYLCASSAGQGGSEAFFGQGTRLTVV.

This clone was counted a single time. V gene TRBV19 combines with J gene TRBJ2-4; 7 nucleotides match TRBD1. The CDR3 loop spans 20 amino acids. CDR1 is LNHDA, CDR2 SQIVND, per germline (reference sequence). V lost 2 bases, J lost 0 bases, and 16 bases stayed unmatched. CDR3 nucleotide sequence: TGTGCCAGTAGTATACCCCCTCGCGGTCCGGGACAGATAGCCAAAAACATTCAGTACTTC. It is translated as CASSIPPRGPGQIAKNIQYF.

This clone was counted between two and nine times. The gene calls are TRBV6-7 and TRBJ1-1; 10 nucleotides agree with TRBD1. TRBV6-7 is an ORF; its function is uncertain. V dropped 5 bases and J dropped 11; count of bases not matched to a gene: 2. The CDR3 has 11 residues. CDR3 protein: CASSRDRGAFF. The CDR3 region has the DNA TGTGCCAGCAGTAGGGACAGGGGCGCTTTCTTT.

This clone was counted only a few times. The V gene is TRBV9, the J gene TRBJ2-3; D may be TRBD2 (5 bases). V was pared by 0 bases and J by 0 bases, with 11 bases between. The CDR3 is 16 amino acids. Per the germline V gene, CDR1 is SGDLS and CDR2 is YYNGEE. The CDR3 DNA sequence: TGTGCCAGCAGCGTAGCTGCGGGCCTTAGCACAGATACGCAGTATTTT. Residues: CASSVAAGLSTDTQYF.

This clone has a handful of counts. The genes are TRBV6-8 and TRBJ1-1; D is undetermined. CDR1 is MNHGY, CDR2 SAAAGT, per germline. The CDR3 totals 12 residues. V lost 8 bases and J 0 bases, leaving 7 bases between the germline ends. The CDR3 loop is CASGILNTEAFF. CDR3 bases: TGTGCCAGCGGTATCCTGAACACTGAAGCTTTCTTT.

Only a few counts were recorded for this clone. The chain employs TRBV25-1 and TRBJ2-5; 12 bases match TRBD2. V lost 2 bases to trimming and J lost 5 bases; unmatched junction nucleotides: 6. Germline-derived CDR1 and CDR2 are MGHDK and SYGVNS. The CDR3 runs 16 residues. CDR3: CASSEGASGRVETQYF. CDR3 nucleotide sequence: TGTGCCAGCAGTGAAGGGGCTAGCGGGAGGGTGGAGACCCAGTACTTC.

This clone is medium-sized. CDR3 DNA sequence: TGTGCCAGCAGCTCCCCGTCTAGCGGGGTCAACACCGGGGAGCTGTTTTTT. Encoded protein: CASSSPSSGVNTGELFF. The chain recombines TRBV11-3 with TRBJ2-2, with 9 bases that match TRBD2. Germline CDR1 and CDR2: SGHNT and YENEEA. The CDR3 sequence is 17 residues long. V shed 4 bases, J shed 2 bases, and the junction held 8 bases outside the gene matches.

This clone was counted once. The rearrangement links TRBV30 to TRBJ2-7, with TRBD1 matching over 9 bases. The V and J ends lost 3 bases and 9 bases, in that order; junction bases with no gene match: 6. The CDR3 covers 12 residues. Per germline, CDR1 GTSNPN and CDR2 SVGIG (reference sequence). The DNA for the CDR3 is TGTGCCTGGAGGAATACAGGGGGCGTGCAGTACTTC. Protein sequence: CAWRNTGGVQYF.

This clone was counted between two and nine times. This chain links TRBV11-3 with TRBJ2-1, with 8 bases lining up with TRBD1. This CDR3 is 15 amino acids long. Germline CDR1 reads SGHNT; CDR2 reads YENEEA. V was clipped by 5 bases and J by 9 bases; unmatched bases: 12. Written as DNA, the CDR3 is TGTGCCAGCAGCCATACGGGACAGGCAATCGCTGAGCAGTTCTTC. This encodes CASSHTGQAIAEQFF. Combining the CDR3 with reference TRBV11-3 and TRBJ2-1 gives the whole variable domain EAGVVQSPRYKIIEKKQPVAFWCNPISGHNTLYWYLQNLGQGPELLIRYENEEAVDDSQLPKDRFSAERLKGVDSTLKIQPAELGDSAVYLCASSHTGQAIAEQFFGPGTRLTVL.

This sequence joins TRBV1 and TRBJ1-4. TRBV1 is an annotated pseudogene. The CDR3 has 14 amino acids. CDR3: CASSHPQGGEKLFF. CDR3 in DNA: TGCGCCAGCAGCCATCCACAGGGAGGTGAAAAACTGTTTTTT.

Sample share makes this clone large. The chain has TRBV11-3 and TRBJ2-1; the D call may be TRBD1 or TRBD2 (5 bases each). Per germline, CDR1 SGHNT and CDR2 YENEEA. The CDR3 loop spans 14 amino acids. The V end lost 3 bases, the J end lost 2 bases, and 8 bases lay between the germline ends. CDR3 residues: CASSLGETYNEQFF. The CDR3 bases are TGTGCCAGCAGCTTGGGGGAGACCTACAATGAGCAGTTCTTC.